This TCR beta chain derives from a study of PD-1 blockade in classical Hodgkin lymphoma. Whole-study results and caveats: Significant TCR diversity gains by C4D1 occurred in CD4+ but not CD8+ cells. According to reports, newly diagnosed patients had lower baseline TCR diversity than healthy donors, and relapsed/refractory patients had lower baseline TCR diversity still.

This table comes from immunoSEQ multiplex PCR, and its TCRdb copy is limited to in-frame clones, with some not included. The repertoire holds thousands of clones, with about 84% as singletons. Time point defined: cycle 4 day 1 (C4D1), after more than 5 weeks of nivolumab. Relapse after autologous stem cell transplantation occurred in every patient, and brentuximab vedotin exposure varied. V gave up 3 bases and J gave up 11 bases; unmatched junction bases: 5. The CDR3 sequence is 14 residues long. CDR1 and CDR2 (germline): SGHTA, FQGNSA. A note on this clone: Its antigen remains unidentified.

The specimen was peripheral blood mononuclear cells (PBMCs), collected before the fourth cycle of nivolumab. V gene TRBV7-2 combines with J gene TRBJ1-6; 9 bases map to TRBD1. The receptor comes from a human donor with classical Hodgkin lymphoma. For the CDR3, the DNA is TGTGCCAGCAGCTTTGGACAGGGGTTGCCACCCCTCCACTTT. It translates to CASSFGQGLPPLHF.